The clone carrying this TCR beta chain showed up just once. Enrollment of patients from Seattle took place during active infection, with longitudinal follow-up. The data were obtained in a study of blood T cell repertoires in COVID-19. Study-wide background: Sample material is recorded as cDNA or gDNA derived from T cells, B-cell-depleted T cells, or PBMCs.

Per the original data handling: How many nucleated cells were present was estimated from reference gene primer amplification. The assay was immunoSEQ multiplex PCR, and TCRdb's table has in-frame clones only and misses some. V and J calls and clone size are as listed in that table; D and trimming were resolved from the DNA. The table includes approximately 460,000 clones, approximately 92% detected once. This CDR3 contains 15 residues. CDR1 and CDR2 (germline): GTSNPN, SVGIG (reference sequence). V dropped 2 bases and J dropped 5; count of bases not matched to a gene: 6. Sequencing used peripheral blood. The TCR comes from a young man with COVID-19, enrolled during active disease. The J gene is TRBJ1-6, the V gene TRBV30; TRBD1 matches at 7 bases. DNA for the CDR3: TGTGCCTGGAGTAAACAGGGGCTGGATAATTCACCCCTCCACTTT. Protein: CAWSKQGLDNSPLHF.